There are many counts of the clone carrying this T cell receptor beta chain. The antigen is unknown. These data originate in a study of T cells in Graves' hyperthyroidism and ophthalmopathy. TCR beta CDR3 regions were amplified from RNA. In the first-round RT-PCR of the TCR CDR3, the HTBI primer set was used. Each CDR3 protein is one row after TCRdb ran MiXCR on the multiplex PCR reads. Among approximately 260,000 distinct CDR3 sequences, about 15% were seen once, and the ten largest hold 30%. Notes on the study in general: Blood samples included most of the expanded thyroid clonotypes exceeding 0.001.

CDR1 and CDR2 (germline): SGHTS, YDEGEE. The CDR3 contains 12 residues. Trimming removed 0 bases at V and 4 bases at J, with 4 bases between. Each diagnosis was grounded in clinical symptoms, serum thyroxine and TRAb, thyroid ultrasound, and orbital computed tomography. Before ophthalmopathy appeared, progressors gave blood at initial hyperthyroidism diagnosis. The sequenced material came from blood. This sequence joins TRBV5-8 and TRBJ1-1; D remains unclear. The TCR comes from a woman between 45 and 60 years old with Graves' hyperthyroidism that later progressed to Graves' ophthalmopathy. Written as DNA, the CDR3 is TGTGCCAGCAGCTTGGATGTCACTGAAGCTTTCTTT. Protein: CASSLDVTEAFF.